This T cell receptor (beta chain) was sequenced in a study of T cell repertoires in cytomegalovirus infection (dated by TCRdb to the late 2010s). Background on the whole study: Donor HLA type was relevant to the analysis, because carriage of CMV infection together with the matching HLA type was indicated by public TCR beta signatures. General findings and caveats noted by the study authors: Cumulative frequency of public TCR beta family members discriminated carriers of CMV infection plus the relevant HLA type in this cohort and an independent 352-donor cohort. The ex vivo response was dominated by HLA-C-restricted CMV-specific TCR beta clonotypes, which also provided the single most frequent clonotype in two of eight donors.

Sequencing was carried out with an Illumina HiSeq 1500. TCRdb passed the public sequencing reads through fastp at Q25 and MiXCR, retaining productive beta sequences. Rows are combined by CDR3 protein, so each entry shows the most common genes and DNA. For this sample the table gives approximately 500,000 distinct CDR3 sequences, of which approximately 10% were detected only once. The ten largest clones represent 10% of the sample. This clonotype was found many times. Its target antigen remains unknown. No base-level quality is on record; no much larger clone is a single base apart. In the germline V gene, CDR1 corresponds to SGHTA and CDR2 to FQGNSA. The cysteine opens and the phenylalanine closes a CDR3 of 12 amino acids. Only the CDR3 DNA stays, 36 bases, in frame from base 1. V gives up 3 bases and J gives up 6 bases, and the segment between their germline ends measures 7 bases.

Rearrangement joined TRBV7-2 to TRBJ2-3; confidence is insufficient to name the D gene. Sequenced material: PBMCs. This clonotype originated in a human donor in good health (CMV status not recorded). Some clones in this sample may be carry-over from other donors' samples. The CDR3 reads as follows: CASSFGGDTQYF. Here is the DNA: TGTGCCAGCAGCTTTGGCGGTGATACGCAGTATTTT.